The present TCR beta chain was sequenced within a study of T-cell memory formation after mild COVID-19 (dated by TCRdb to 2020 to 2023). For context, the study as a whole: TCR sequence clusters from the two donors were found to be largely donor specific. Longitudinal TCRalpha and TCRbeta repertoire sequencing tracked T-cell clones expanding and contracting after mild COVID-19 in a couple of donors. Two young, previously healthy adult volunteers, one female and one male, were included in the cohort.

The CDR3 covers 16 residues, taking in both the cysteine and the phenylalanine. Left in the record is the CDR3 DNA by itself, 48 bases read in frame from the first base. For this chain, trimming is 0 bases at the V end and 2 bases at the J end, and the number of junction bases without a gene match is 4. The germline V gene encodes CDR1 SEHNR and CDR2 FQNEAQ (reference sequence). What the study reported, not specific to this receptor: SARS-CoV-2 specificity was not confirmed for the second-wave clones peaking on day 37. The study covered only two mild cases, and larger cohorts including severe cases with pre-infection samples were considered necessary. Some responding clones were detected in pre-infection memory, suggesting pre-existing cross-reactive memory T cells joined the SARS-CoV-2 response. From day 15 to 85, contracting clones showed balanced CD4/CD8 phenotypes, whereas a second wave of clones that expanded from day 15 to 37 leaned towards CD4+. Contracting CD4+ clones appeared mostly in the CM and EM memory subsets, whereas CD8+ clones were enriched in EMRA.

As for this clonotype: Its antigen remains unidentified. Base quality data are lacking; no much larger clone is found one base away.

The reads were generated on an Illumina NovaSeq 6000. Using 5'RACE with constant-segment primers, TCRalpha and TCRbeta cDNA libraries were constructed, with sample barcodes and unique molecular identifiers added in the process. Trizol reagent was used to extract RNA from every sample. The libraries were amplified in two PCR steps, and the second step added a second sample barcode and Illumina TruSeq adapters. Libraries were sequenced on an Illumina NovaSeq with 2 x 150 bp paired-end reads. In the source study's methods: With migec v1.2.7, reads were demultiplexed and then collapsed into UMI-guided consensus sequences. Using mixcr v2.1.11, UMI consensuses were aligned to TRA and TRB V and J templates and then assembled into clonotypes. Expanded or contracted clonotypes were those called significant by both edgeR and NoisET, with noise models trained on biological replicates. For edgeR calls, the cutoffs were a false discovery rate-adjusted p below 0.01 and a log2 fold-change threshold of 1. As an exploratory analysis of dynamics, PCA with hierarchical clustering was applied to max-normalized trajectories of the 1000 most abundant clonotypes. Separately sequenced CD4+ and CD8+ repertoires were used to assign the CD4 or CD8 phenotype of responding clones. TCRdb applied fastp at Q25 and MiXCR to the public reads, then kept only in-frame beta chains. Entries are consolidated by CDR3 protein sequence, retaining the most common genes and DNA. Here the V and J calls rest on TCRdb's processing, not on the authors' analysis. The sample table contains a few hundred thousand distinct CDR3 sequences; only one count was recorded for around 30% of them. The leading ten clones occupy about 14% of the sample.

Ficoll-Paque density gradient centrifugation was the method used to isolate PBMCs. This sequence uses TRBV7-9 and TRBJ2-3; 8 bases in the middle match TRBD1. The sequencing input was PBMCs or a T cell subset sorted from them (not recorded which). This TCR came from an adult woman who had mild COVID-19 (a few samples of this study predate the infection). The sample titles of this study are shuffled in the database, so cell type and time point are left out; the donor was told from shared clones. The CDR3 region has the sequence CASSLAGDRSTDTQYF. In nucleotides, the sequence is TGTGCCAGCAGCTTAGCCGGGGACAGGTCCACAGATACGCAGTATTTT.